These T cell receptor beta chains were read from a single sample in a study of cytomegalovirus exposure and HLA in healthy donors. TCRdb keeps only in-frame clones here, not all; method: immunoSEQ multiplex PCR. The sample shows roughly 100,000 clones, over 12% of them seen only once. Input material: PBMCs. The source of these receptors is a female donor in good health and CMV-seronegative. The CDR3 runs from the conserved cysteine through the conserved F or W. The D gene is left open where the match is weak. Clone size is given for some rows only: seen once, a few or many times, or a class if the clone is expanded.

j_call: TRBJ2-7; v_call: TRBV4-3; clone_size: few; d_call: -; cdr3_aa: CASSQEWVTDSYEQYF; cdr3_nt: TGCGCCAGCAGCCAAGAGTGGGTCACAGACTCCTACGAGCAGTACTTC
j_call: TRBJ2-7; v_call: TRBV4-3; clone_size: -; d_call: TRBD1; cdr3_aa: CASSLAITGAYEQYF; cdr3_nt: TGCGCCAGCAGCCTCGCCATTACAGGGGCCTACGAGCAGTACTTC
j_call: TRBJ2-7; v_call: TRBV19; clone_size: few; d_call: TRBD2; cdr3_aa: CASSPGTGRAGDEQYF; cdr3_nt: TGTGCCAGTAGTCCGGGGACCGGGAGGGCCGGCGACGAGCAGTACTTC
j_call: TRBJ2-7; v_call: TRBV5-1; clone_size: few; d_call: -; cdr3_aa: CASRQGTYEQYF; cdr3_nt: TGCGCCAGCAGACAGGGTACCTACGAGCAGTACTTC
j_call: TRBJ1-2; v_call: TRBV28; clone_size: few; d_call: -; cdr3_aa: CASTPGSGYTF; cdr3_nt: TGTGCCAGCACCCCGGGGAGTGGCTACACCTTC
j_call: TRBJ2-3; v_call: TRBV7-8; clone_size: few; d_call: -; cdr3_aa: CASSLVGGSSTDTQYF; cdr3_nt: TGTGCCAGCAGCTTAGTTGGGGGGTCTAGCACAGATACGCAGTATTTT
j_call: TRBJ1-4; v_call: TRBV30; clone_size: few; d_call: TRBD1; cdr3_aa: CAWSPGGNEKLFF; cdr3_nt: TGTGCCTGGAGCCCAGGGGGTAATGAAAAACTGTTTTTT
j_call: TRBJ2-3; v_call: TRBV19; clone_size: few; d_call: TRBD2; cdr3_aa: CARERGGGDTQYF; cdr3_nt: TGTGCCAGAGAGCGGGGGGGCGGAGATACGCAGTATTTT
j_call: TRBJ2-5; v_call: TRBV4-2; clone_size: few; d_call: TRBD2; cdr3_aa: CASSQVGSGGPRETQYF; cdr3_nt: TGTGCCAGCAGCCAAGTCGGGTCGGGAGGGCCCCGGGAGACCCAGTACTTC
j_call: TRBJ2-7; v_call: TRBV6-5; clone_size: -; d_call: -; cdr3_aa: CASSYSGPGHYEQYF; cdr3_nt: TGTGCCAGCAGTTACTCAGGCCCGGGTCACTACGAGCAGTACTTC
j_call: TRBJ1-2; v_call: TRBV7-8; clone_size: -; d_call: -; cdr3_aa: CASSLAGYPGAARGGYTF; cdr3_nt: TGTGCCAGCAGCTTAGCAGGTTATCCAGGGGCCGCTCGGGGTGGCTACACCTTC
j_call: TRBJ2-3; v_call: TRBV12-5; clone_size: few; d_call: -; cdr3_aa: CASGSYRDNLQYF; cdr3_nt: TGTGCTAGTGGTTCCTACCGGGACAACTTGCAGTATTTT
j_call: TRBJ1-2; v_call: TRBV4-3; clone_size: -; d_call: -; cdr3_aa: CASSQGSGPQYGYTF; cdr3_nt: TGCGCCAGCAGCCAAGGTTCAGGCCCACAGTATGGCTACACCTTC
j_call: TRBJ2-3; v_call: TRBV4-1; clone_size: -; d_call: -; cdr3_aa: CASSQDSQDTQYF; cdr3_nt: TGCGCCAGCAGCCAAGATTCCCAAGATACGCAGTATTTT
j_call: TRBJ2-3; v_call: TRBV5-4; clone_size: -; d_call: TRBD2; cdr3_aa: CASSDVTSGGVDTQYF; cdr3_nt: TGTGCCAGCAGCGATGTCACTAGCGGGGGAGTGGATACGCAGTATTTT
j_call: TRBJ1-2; v_call: TRBV19; clone_size: few; d_call: TRBD1; cdr3_aa: CASSIHRGSNYGYTF; cdr3_nt: TGTGCCAGTAGTATCCACAGGGGGTCTAACTATGGCTACACCTTC
j_call: TRBJ2-5; v_call: TRBV7-9; clone_size: few; d_call: -; cdr3_aa: CASSFLTVQETQYF; cdr3_nt: TGTGCCAGCAGCTTTTTAACAGTCCAAGAGACCCAGTACTTC
j_call: TRBJ2-7; v_call: TRBV11-2; clone_size: -; d_call: TRBD2; cdr3_aa: CASSLELAGVNPYEQYF; cdr3_nt: TGTGCCAGCAGCTTAGAACTAGCGGGAGTTAACCCGTACGAGCAGTACTTC
j_call: TRBJ2-4; v_call: TRBV19; clone_size: few; d_call: -; cdr3_aa: CASSLTEGTNIQYF; cdr3_nt: TGTGCCAGTAGTCTGACAGAAGGAACGAACATTCAGTACTTC
j_call: TRBJ1-1; v_call: TRBV29-1; clone_size: -; d_call: -; cdr3_aa: CSVEQVMNTEAFF; cdr3_nt: TGCAGCGTTGAACAGGTGATGAACACTGAAGCTTTCTTT
j_call: TRBJ1-1; v_call: TRBV2; clone_size: many; d_call: TRBD1; cdr3_aa: CATKTGFTEAFF; cdr3_nt: TGTGCCACCAAGACAGGGTTCACTGAAGCTTTCTTT
j_call: TRBJ2-7; v_call: TRBV20-1; clone_size: few; d_call: -; cdr3_aa: CSAAGTHEQYF; cdr3_nt: TGCAGTGCGGCAGGAACCCACGAGCAGTACTTC
j_call: TRBJ1-4; v_call: TRBV15; clone_size: -; d_call: TRBD1; cdr3_aa: CAVRPGTGNEKLFF; cdr3_nt: TGTGCCGTACGGCCCGGGACAGGGAATGAAAAACTGTTTTTT
j_call: TRBJ2-4; v_call: TRBV19; clone_size: -; d_call: -; cdr3_aa: CASSMQGRNIQYF; cdr3_nt: TGTGCCAGTAGTATGCAGGGGCGAAACATTCAGTACTTC
j_call: TRBJ2-7; v_call: TRBV9; clone_size: few; d_call: TRBD1; cdr3_aa: CASSVFPGGEQYF; cdr3_nt: TGTGCCAGCAGCGTCTTTCCAGGGGGTGAGCAGTACTTC
j_call: TRBJ2-1; v_call: TRBV7-6; clone_size: few; d_call: -; cdr3_aa: CASTSGGLDEQFF; cdr3_nt: TGTGCCAGCACCTCCGGGGGGCTGGATGAGCAGTTCTTC
j_call: TRBJ2-7; v_call: TRBV11-2; clone_size: few; d_call: TRBD2; cdr3_aa: CASSLGASGSYEQYF; cdr3_nt: TGTGCCAGCAGCTTAGGTGCTAGCGGGAGCTACGAGCAGTACTTC
j_call: TRBJ2-7; v_call: TRBV5-5; clone_size: -; d_call: TRBD2; cdr3_aa: CASSFGTSGSSYEQYF; cdr3_nt: TGTGCCAGCAGTTTTGGGACTAGCGGCAGCTCCTACGAGCAGTACTTC
j_call: TRBJ2-7; v_call: TRBV4-1; clone_size: -; d_call: -; cdr3_aa: CASSQDWEVNSGGNIYEQYF; cdr3_nt: TGCGCCAGCAGCCAAGATTGGGAGGTAAACAGCGGAGGTAACATCTACGAGCAGTACTTC
j_call: TRBJ1-1; v_call: TRBV28; clone_size: -; d_call: -; cdr3_aa: CASSLFGAVNTEAFF; cdr3_nt: TGTGCCAGCAGTTTATTTGGCGCGGTGAACACTGAAGCTTTCTTT
j_call: TRBJ2-7; v_call: TRBV6-1; clone_size: -; d_call: TRBD1; cdr3_aa: CASSEDDRVRAYEQYF; cdr3_nt: TGTGCCAGCAGTGAAGACGACAGGGTTCGAGCCTACGAGCAGTACTTC
j_call: TRBJ2-7; v_call: TRBV4-3; clone_size: -; d_call: TRBD1; cdr3_aa: CASSQVLQYNSGTGAYEQYF; cdr3_nt: TGCGCCAGCAGCCAAGTCCTCCAGTATAATTCAGGGACAGGAGCCTACGAGCAGTACTTC
j_call: TRBJ1-1; v_call: TRBV19; clone_size: -; d_call: -; cdr3_aa: CASSIWSEMNTEAFF; cdr3_nt: TGTGCCAGTAGTATCTGGAGTGAAATGAACACTGAAGCTTTCTTT
j_call: TRBJ1-1; v_call: TRBV18; clone_size: -; d_call: -; cdr3_aa: CASSPRMMSDTEAFF; cdr3_nt: TGTGCCAGCTCACCCCGTATGATGAGCGACACTGAAGCTTTCTTT
j_call: TRBJ1-4; v_call: TRBV27; clone_size: -; d_call: -; cdr3_aa: CASSLDSLSGEKLFF; cdr3_nt: TGTGCCAGCAGTCTGGACAGCTTAAGCGGTGAAAAACTGTTTTTT
j_call: TRBJ2-1; v_call: TRBV4-3; clone_size: few; d_call: -; cdr3_aa: CASSQVVEFPNEQFF; cdr3_nt: TGCGCCAGCAGCCAAGTGGTAGAATTCCCCAATGAGCAGTTCTTC
j_call: TRBJ2-7; v_call: TRBV10-3; clone_size: few; d_call: TRBD1; cdr3_aa: CAISPSPGQGTSYEQYF; cdr3_nt: TGTGCCATCAGTCCCTCTCCGGGACAGGGAACCTCCTACGAGCAGTACTTC
j_call: TRBJ1-3; v_call: TRBV27; clone_size: -; d_call: -; cdr3_aa: CASSSGDKTGNTIYF; cdr3_nt: TGTGCCAGCAGTTCAGGTGACAAAACTGGAAACACCATATATTTT
j_call: TRBJ1-1; v_call: TRBV4-3; clone_size: few; d_call: TRBD1; cdr3_aa: CASSQARMGQGVTEAFF; cdr3_nt: TGCGCCAGCAGCCAAGCCAGAATGGGACAGGGAGTCACTGAAGCTTTCTTT
j_call: TRBJ2-2; v_call: TRBV9; clone_size: -; d_call: -; cdr3_aa: CASSVTLRGNTGELFF; cdr3_nt: TGTGCCAGCAGCGTAACGTTGAGAGGGAACACCGGGGAGCTGTTTTTT
j_call: TRBJ1-6; v_call: TRBV9; clone_size: few; d_call: TRBD1; cdr3_aa: CASSPRDRGYSPLHF; cdr3_nt: TGTGCCAGCAGCCCGAGGGACAGGGGATATTCACCCCTCCACTTT
j_call: TRBJ1-4; v_call: TRBV18; clone_size: -; d_call: -; cdr3_aa: CASSPNSWGDQLFF; cdr3_nt: TGTGCCAGCTCACCAAATTCGTGGGGGGATCAACTGTTTTTT
j_call: TRBJ2-7; v_call: TRBV5-4; clone_size: few; d_call: -; cdr3_aa: CASSLGPTSSYEQYF; cdr3_nt: TGTGCCAGCAGCTTGGGTCCGACTAGCTCCTACGAGCAGTACTTC
j_call: TRBJ1-5; v_call: TRBV30; clone_size: few; d_call: -; cdr3_aa: CAWSGRPNQPQHF; cdr3_nt: TGTGCCTGGAGCGGTCGCCCTAATCAGCCCCAGCATTTT
j_call: TRBJ2-3; v_call: TRBV19; clone_size: few; d_call: TRBD1; cdr3_aa: CASSGRTGWDTDTQYF; cdr3_nt: TGTGCCAGTAGTGGAAGGACAGGGTGGGATACAGATACGCAGTATTTT
j_call: TRBJ2-5; v_call: TRBV19; clone_size: few; d_call: -; cdr3_aa: CASSMGGVSEETQYF; cdr3_nt: TGTGCCAGTAGTATGGGCGGGGTTAGCGAAGAGACCCAGTACTTC
j_call: TRBJ2-7; v_call: TRBV27; clone_size: -; d_call: TRBD1; cdr3_aa: CASSRQGAGSSYEQYF; cdr3_nt: TGTGCCAGCAGTCGACAGGGGGCGGGGAGCTCCTACGAGCAGTACTTC
j_call: TRBJ1-1; v_call: TRBV6-4; clone_size: few; d_call: -; cdr3_aa: CASSEELNTEAFF; cdr3_nt: TGTGCCAGCAGTGAGGAGCTTAACACTGAAGCTTTCTTT
j_call: TRBJ2-5; v_call: TRBV5-4; clone_size: few; d_call: -; cdr3_aa: CASSLGSGQETQYF; cdr3_nt: TGTGCCAGCAGCTTGGGCAGCGGACAAGAGACCCAGTACTTC
j_call: TRBJ2-5; v_call: TRBV14; clone_size: -; d_call: TRBD2; cdr3_aa: CASSVGSLAVYQETQYF; cdr3_nt: TGTGCCAGCAGCGTCGGATCACTAGCGGTGTACCAAGAGACCCAGTACTTC
j_call: TRBJ1-2; v_call: TRBV6-5; clone_size: few; d_call: -; cdr3_aa: CASSYTVPDSDYGYTF; cdr3_nt: TGTGCCAGCAGTTACACCGTACCGGACAGCGACTATGGCTACACCTTC
j_call: TRBJ2-1; v_call: TRBV29-1; clone_size: few; d_call: TRBD2; cdr3_aa: CSVDTGTSGNNEQFF; cdr3_nt: TGCAGCGTAGATACCGGGACTAGCGGAAACAATGAGCAGTTCTTC
j_call: TRBJ2-7; v_call: TRBV10-3; clone_size: -; d_call: TRBD2; cdr3_aa: CAISELASGRPEGEQYF; cdr3_nt: TGTGCCATCAGTGAGTTAGCTAGCGGGAGGCCTGAGGGCGAGCAGTACTTC
j_call: TRBJ2-7; v_call: TRBV19; clone_size: -; d_call: TRBD1; cdr3_aa: CASSPDRAFYEQYF; cdr3_nt: TGTGCCAGTAGTCCGGACAGGGCGTTCTACGAGCAGTACTTC